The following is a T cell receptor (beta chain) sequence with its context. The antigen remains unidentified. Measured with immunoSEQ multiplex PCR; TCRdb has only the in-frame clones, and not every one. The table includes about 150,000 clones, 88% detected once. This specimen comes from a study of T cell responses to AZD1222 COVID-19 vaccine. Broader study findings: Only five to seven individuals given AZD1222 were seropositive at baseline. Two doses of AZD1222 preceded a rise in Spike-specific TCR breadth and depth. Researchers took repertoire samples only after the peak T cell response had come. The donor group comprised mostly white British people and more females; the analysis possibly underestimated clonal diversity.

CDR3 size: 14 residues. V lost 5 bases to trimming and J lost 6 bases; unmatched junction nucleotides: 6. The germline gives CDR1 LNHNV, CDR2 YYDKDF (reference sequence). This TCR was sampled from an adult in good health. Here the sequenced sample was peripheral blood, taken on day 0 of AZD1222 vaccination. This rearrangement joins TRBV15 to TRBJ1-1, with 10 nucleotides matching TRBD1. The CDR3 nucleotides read TGTGCCACCAGCCTCCGACAGGGGGCGGCTGAAGCTTTCTTT. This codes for CATSLRQGAAEAFF.